One sample yielded the 12 T cell receptor beta chains listed below, sequenced in a study of cytomegalovirus exposure and HLA in healthy donors. Profiled with immunoSEQ multiplex PCR; TCRdb holds only in-frame clones, not every one. The data show about 180,000 clones, with approximately 81% seen just once and 15% to 20% held by the top ten. The material sequenced was PBMCs. These receptors were taken from a man between 18 and 35 years old in good health and CMV-seropositive.

The J gene is TRBJ1-1, the V gene TRBV28, with TRBD1 identical over 7 bases. CDR3 length equals 16 residues. Germline V gene data show CDR1 as MDHEN and CDR2 as SYDVKM. V was pared by 5 bases and J by 6 bases, with 15 bases of the junction left unmatched. The CDR3 region is CASSPPSGGFFPEAFF. For the CDR3, the DNA is TGTGCCAGCAGTCCCCCGTCAGGGGGTTTTTTCCCTGAAGCTTTCTTT.

The chain carries TRBV30 and TRBJ2-3; 10 bases are a match to TRBD1. The CDR3 runs to 20 residues. Losses at the gene ends were 0 bases for V and 2 bases for J; bases not matched to a gene: 17. Germline V gene sequence: CDR1 GTSNPN, CDR2 SVGIG (reference sequence). CDR3 protein: CAWSVRQGASRRRITDTQYF. The CDR3, as DNA: TGTGCCTGGAGTGTACGACAGGGGGCTTCTCGCCGTCGGATCACAGATACGCAGTATTTT.

This sequence joins TRBV5-1 and TRBJ2-5, with 10 bases lining up with TRBD2. The CDR3 spans 15 residues. CDR1 and CDR2 from the germline V gene are SGHRS and YFSETQ. V shed 2 bases and J 3 bases; nucleotides not matched to a gene: 4. CDR3 loop: CASSFLGTSEETQYF. The CDR3 DNA is TGCGCCAGCAGCTTCCTCGGGACTAGCGAAGAGACCCAGTACTTC.

The table lists this clone with a count of one. V usage is TRBV6-5 and J usage is TRBJ2-7, with TRBD2 matching 8 bases. Unmatched junction bases numbered 3, after V lost 0 bases and J lost 2 bases. Germline values: CDR1 MNHEY, CDR2 SVGAGI. The CDR3 totals 15 residues. CDR3: CASSYSGLGTYEQYF. For the CDR3, the DNA is TGTGCCAGCAGTTACTCGGGACTAGGGACCTACGAGCAGTACTTC.

In DNA form, the CDR3 reads TGTGCCAGTAGTATAACGGGACAAATGAACACTGAAGCTTTCTTT. Its protein is CASSITGQMNTEAFF. This chain joins TRBV19 and TRBJ1-1; D may be TRBD1 (6 bases). This CDR3 has 15 residues. Looked up from germline, CDR1 is LNHDA and CDR2 is SQIVND (reference sequence). The V and J ends lost 2 bases and 0 bases respectively, with 10 bases between them.

The CDR3 coding sequence is TGTGCCAGCAGCTTAGGAGGGCTAGCGGGAGTGGGCAATGAGCAGTTCTTC. Its protein product is CASSLGGLAGVGNEQFF. The chain couples TRBV11-2 to TRBJ2-1; TRBD2 agrees at 10 bases. Trimming took 1 base from V and 6 from J; bases not matched to a gene: 9. The CDR3 spans 17 residues. The germline CDR1 and CDR2 sequences are SGHAT and FQNNGV.

This clone was seen just once. J is TRBJ2-2 and V is TRBV7-6; 8 positions match TRBD2. Germline assignment: CDR1 SGHVS and CDR2 FNYEAQ. Trimming cost V 3 bases and J 4 bases; bases outside gene matches: 4. The CDR3 runs 15 residues. In DNA, the CDR3 is TGTGCCAGCAGCTTCCCCGGGGGGGCCACCGGGGAGCTGTTTTTT. It yields the protein CASSFPGGATGELFF.

This rearrangement joins TRBV7-9 to TRBJ2-7; perhaps TRBD2 as D (5 bases). This CDR3 is built from 15 residues. Trimming took off 5 bases at V and 0 bases at J, with 14 bases between the two ends. Germline assignment: CDR1 SEHNR and CDR2 FQNEAQ (reference sequence). CDR3 region: CASSTRSVSSYEQYF. The CDR3, as DNA: TGTGCCAGCAGCACGCGTAGCGTAAGCTCCTACGAGCAGTACTTC.

The chain uses TRBV6-1 and TRBJ1-5; weak D call: TRBD1 (6 bases). Between the trimmed V and J ends, which lost 10 bases and 5 bases, there was a span of 15 bases. Germline values: CDR1 MNHNS, CDR2 SASEGT. This CDR3 is 13 amino acids long. The CDR3 DNA is TGTGCCACCGGACAGCCCCCCTATCAGCCCCAGCATTTT. Translation gives CATGQPPYQPQHF.

The rearrangement links TRBV30 to TRBJ2-6; D may be TRBD1 (5 bases). This CDR3 spans 15 amino acids. Looked up from germline, CDR1 is GTSNPN and CDR2 is SVGIG (reference sequence). The germline V and J ends were trimmed by 8 bases and 0 bases, with 14 bases remaining between them. The CDR3 region is CARRSGPSGANVLTF. CDR3 nucleotides: TGTGCCCGTCGATCAGGGCCCTCTGGGGCCAACGTCCTGACTTTC.

CDR3 coding DNA: TGTGCCAGCTGTGGGACAGCTGGTTTCTACGAGCAGTACTTC. Its protein is CASCGTAGFYEQYF. The V gene is TRBV18, the J gene TRBJ2-7; 7 nucleotides line up with TRBD1. The CDR3 runs to 14 residues. Germline trimming cut 7 bases from V and 3 bases from J; bases unmatched to any gene: 9. CDR1 and CDR2 from the germline V gene are KGHSH and LQKENI.

In this sample, this clone turned up once. The gene calls are TRBV5-1 and TRBJ2-1, with 10 bases fitting TRBD2. V was clipped by 4 bases and J by 10 bases; unmatched bases: 11. There are 15 residues in the CDR3. Germline assignment: CDR1 SGHRS and CDR2 YFSETQ. The CDR3: CASSGSSGSVAEQFF. The CDR3, as DNA: TGCGCCAGCAGCGGATCTAGCGGGAGCGTCGCCGAGCAGTTCTTC.